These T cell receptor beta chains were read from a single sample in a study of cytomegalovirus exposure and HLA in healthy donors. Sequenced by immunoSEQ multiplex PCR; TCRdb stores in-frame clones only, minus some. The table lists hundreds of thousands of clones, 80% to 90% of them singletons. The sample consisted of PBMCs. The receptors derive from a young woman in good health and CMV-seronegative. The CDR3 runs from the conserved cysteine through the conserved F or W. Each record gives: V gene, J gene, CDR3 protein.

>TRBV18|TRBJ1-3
CASSPVTGDIGNTIYF
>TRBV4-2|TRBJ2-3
CASSQERDTQYF
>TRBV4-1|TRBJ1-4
CASSHGAYRGATNEKLFF
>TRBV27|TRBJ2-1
CASSNMGGGSRYYNEQFF
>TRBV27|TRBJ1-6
CASSSGQSNSPLHF
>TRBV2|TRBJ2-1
CAGLAINEQFF
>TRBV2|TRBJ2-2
CASVTSGSDTGELFF
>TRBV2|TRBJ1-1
CASSEALGQLNTEAFF
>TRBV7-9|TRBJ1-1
CASSPGGLGTEAFF
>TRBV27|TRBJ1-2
CASSLTGEVGYTF
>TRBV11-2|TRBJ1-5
CASSLDVQENQPQHF
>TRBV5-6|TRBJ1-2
CASSPYLGQIRTYGYTF
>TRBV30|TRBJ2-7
CAWAYRGTYEQYF
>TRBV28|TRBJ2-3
CASSVWGGNTDTQYF
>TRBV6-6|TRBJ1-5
CASSYAGNQPQHF
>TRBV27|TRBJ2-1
CASSLSGSGRYEQFF
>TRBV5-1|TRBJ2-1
CASSLYSGSSYNEQFF
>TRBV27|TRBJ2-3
CASSLRIRVDTQYF
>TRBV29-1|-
CSALGTALEQYF
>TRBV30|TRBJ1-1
CAWMDYSEGFAFF
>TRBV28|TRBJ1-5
CASSLWAGADSNQPQHF
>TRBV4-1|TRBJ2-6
CASSQHTGLGANVLTF
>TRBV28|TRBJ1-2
CASSLTGTNYGYTF
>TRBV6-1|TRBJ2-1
CASISDRGNNEQFF
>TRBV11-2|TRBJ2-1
CASSLDSGRAWYEQFF
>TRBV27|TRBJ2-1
CASSLGHPAYYNEQFF
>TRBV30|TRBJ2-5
CAWSILSQGAQYF
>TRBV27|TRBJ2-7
CASSARGHMIYEQYF
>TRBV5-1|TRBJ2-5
CASSNTGTSGTETQYF